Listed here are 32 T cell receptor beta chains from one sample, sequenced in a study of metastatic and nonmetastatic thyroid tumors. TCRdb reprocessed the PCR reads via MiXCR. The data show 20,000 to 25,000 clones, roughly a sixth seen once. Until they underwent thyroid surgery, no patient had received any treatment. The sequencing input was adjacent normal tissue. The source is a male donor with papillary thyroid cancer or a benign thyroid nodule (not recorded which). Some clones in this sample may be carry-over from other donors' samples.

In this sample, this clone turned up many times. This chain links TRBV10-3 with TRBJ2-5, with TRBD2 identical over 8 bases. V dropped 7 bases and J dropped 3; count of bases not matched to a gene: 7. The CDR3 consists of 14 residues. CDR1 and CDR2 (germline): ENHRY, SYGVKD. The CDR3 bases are TGTGCCATCAAGCGGGGGCAGAGAGAAGAGACCCAGTACTTC. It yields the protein CAIKRGQREETQYF.

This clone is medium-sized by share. CDR3 region: CASSWSGTELYEQYF. The CDR3 region has the DNA TGCGCCAGCAGCTGGTCCGGGACAGAGCTCTACGAGCAGTACTTC. This chain connects TRBV5-1 to TRBJ2-7; 7 bases are a match to TRBD1. Germline CDR1 and CDR2: SGHRS and YFSETQ. V gave up 3 bases and J gave up 3 bases; unmatched junction bases: 9. This CDR3 contains 15 residues. The variable domain in full, completed from reference TRBV5-1 and TRBJ2-7, reads KAGVTQTPRYLIKTRGQQVTLSCSPISGHRSVSWYQQTPGQGLQFLFEYFSETQRNKGNFPGRFSGRQFSNSRSEMNVSTLELGDSALYLCASSWSGTELYEQYFGPGTRLTVT.

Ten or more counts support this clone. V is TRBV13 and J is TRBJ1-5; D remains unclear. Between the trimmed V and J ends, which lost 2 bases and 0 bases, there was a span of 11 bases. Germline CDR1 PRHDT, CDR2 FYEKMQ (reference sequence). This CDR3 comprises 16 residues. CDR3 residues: CASSLSRADSNQPQHF. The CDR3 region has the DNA TGTGCCAGCAGCTTATCCCGCGCCGATAGCAATCAGCCCCAGCATTTT.

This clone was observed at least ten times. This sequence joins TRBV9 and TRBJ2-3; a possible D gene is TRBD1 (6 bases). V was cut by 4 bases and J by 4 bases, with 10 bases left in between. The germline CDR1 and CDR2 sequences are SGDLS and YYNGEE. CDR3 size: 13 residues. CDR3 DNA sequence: TGTGCCAGCAGCATCCGACAGGCAGATACGCAGTATTTT. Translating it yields CASSIRQADTQYF.

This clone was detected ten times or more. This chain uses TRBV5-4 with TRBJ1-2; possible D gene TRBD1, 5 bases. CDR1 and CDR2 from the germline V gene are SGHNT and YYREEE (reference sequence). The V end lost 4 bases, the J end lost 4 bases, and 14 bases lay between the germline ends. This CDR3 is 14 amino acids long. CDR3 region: CASSPGTGVYGYTF. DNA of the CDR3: TGTGCCAGCAGCCCTGGTACAGGAGTCTATGGCTACACCTTC.

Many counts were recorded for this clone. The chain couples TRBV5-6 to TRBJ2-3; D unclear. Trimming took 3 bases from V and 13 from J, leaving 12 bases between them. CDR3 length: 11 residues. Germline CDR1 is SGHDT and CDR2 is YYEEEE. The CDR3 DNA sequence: TGTGCCAGCAGCTCCCGTAGTGAGGAGTATTTT. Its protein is CASSSRSEEYF.

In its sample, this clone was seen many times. CDR3 in DNA: TGCGCCAGCAGCTCTGAGACTAGCGGGGGGATCAATGAGCAGTTCTTC. This gives the protein CASSSETSGGINEQFF. This chain joins TRBV5-1 and TRBJ2-1; TRBD2 agrees at 13 bases. Germline V lookup: CDR1 SGHRS, CDR2 YFSETQ. The CDR3 runs to 16 residues. Losses at the gene ends were 3 bases for V and 6 bases for J; bases not matched to a gene: 6. The full variable domain, completed using reference TRBV5-1 and TRBJ2-1, is KAGVTQTPRYLIKTRGQQVTLSCSPISGHRSVSWYQQTPGQGLQFLFEYFSETQRNKGNFPGRFSGRQFSNSRSEMNVSTLELGDSALYLCASSSETSGGINEQFFGPGTRLTVL.

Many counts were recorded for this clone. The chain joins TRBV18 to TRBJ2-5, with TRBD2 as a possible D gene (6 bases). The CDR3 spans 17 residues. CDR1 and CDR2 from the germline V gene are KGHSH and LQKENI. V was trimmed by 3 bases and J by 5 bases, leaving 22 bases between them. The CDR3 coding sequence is TGTGCCAGCTCACCTCCCCCCGCATTCGTAGCGGACGAGACCCAGTACTTC. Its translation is CASSPPPAFVADETQYF. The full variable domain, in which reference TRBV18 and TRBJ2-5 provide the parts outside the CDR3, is NAGVMQNPRHLVRRRGQEARLRCSPMKGHSHVYWYRQLPEEGLKFMVYLQKENIIDESGMPKERFSAEFPKEGPSILRIQQVVRGDSAAYFCASSPPPAFVADETQYFGPGTRLLVL.

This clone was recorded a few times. The CDR3 coding sequence is TGTGCCAGCACCTCGGGTGGGGGGGGCGGCACAGATACGCAGTATTTT. This translates into CASTSGGGGGTDTQYF. The chain links TRBV6-1 to TRBJ2-3; D might be TRBD2 (7 bases). Germline loops: CDR1 MNHNS, CDR2 SASEGT. The V and J ends lost 7 bases and 1 base respectively, with 18 bases between them. The CDR3 is 16 amino acids.

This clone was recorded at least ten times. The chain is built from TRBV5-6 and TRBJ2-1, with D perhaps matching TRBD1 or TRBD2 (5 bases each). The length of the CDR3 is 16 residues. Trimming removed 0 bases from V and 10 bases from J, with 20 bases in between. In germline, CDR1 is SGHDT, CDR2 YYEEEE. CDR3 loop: CASSLAGTMFVREQFF. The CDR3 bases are TGTGCCAGCAGCTTGGCCGGGACCATGTTTGTGAGAGAGCAGTTCTTC.

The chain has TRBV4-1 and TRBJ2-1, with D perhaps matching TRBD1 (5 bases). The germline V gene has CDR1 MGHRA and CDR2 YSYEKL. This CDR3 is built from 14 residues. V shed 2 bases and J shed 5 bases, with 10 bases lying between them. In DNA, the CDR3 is TGCGCCAGCAGCCAAATGGTCAGGGACAATGAGCAGTTCTTC. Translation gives CASSQMVRDNEQFF.

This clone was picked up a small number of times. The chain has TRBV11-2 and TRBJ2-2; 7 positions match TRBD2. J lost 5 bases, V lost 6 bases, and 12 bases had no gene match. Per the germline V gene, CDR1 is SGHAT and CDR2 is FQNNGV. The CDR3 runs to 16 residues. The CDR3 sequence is CASRGRTRTLTGELFF. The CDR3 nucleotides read TGTGCCAGCAGAGGGAGGACTAGAACCTTAACCGGGGAGCTGTTTTTT.

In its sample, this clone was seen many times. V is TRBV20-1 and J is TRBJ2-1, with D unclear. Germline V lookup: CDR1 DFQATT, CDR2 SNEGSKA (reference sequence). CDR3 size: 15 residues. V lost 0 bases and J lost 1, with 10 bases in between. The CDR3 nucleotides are TGCAGTGCTAGAGATCTTGGGGTTTCCTACAATGAGCAGTTCTTC. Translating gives CSARDLGVSYNEQFF.

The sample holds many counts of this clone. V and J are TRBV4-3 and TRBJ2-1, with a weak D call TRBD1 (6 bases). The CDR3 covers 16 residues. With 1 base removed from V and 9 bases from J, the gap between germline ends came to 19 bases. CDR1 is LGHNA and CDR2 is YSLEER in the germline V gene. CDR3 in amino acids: CASSQGGGVGRFEQFF. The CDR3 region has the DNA TGCGCCAGCAGCCAAGGAGGGGGAGTCGGGCGTTTTGAGCAGTTCTTC.

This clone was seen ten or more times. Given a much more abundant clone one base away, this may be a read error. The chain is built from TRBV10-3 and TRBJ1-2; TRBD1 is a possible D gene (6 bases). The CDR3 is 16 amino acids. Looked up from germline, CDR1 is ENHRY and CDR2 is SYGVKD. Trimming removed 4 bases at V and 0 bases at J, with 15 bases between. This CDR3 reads CAISAEGEPTNYGYTF. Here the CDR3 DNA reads TGTGCCATCAGTGCGGAGGGGGAACCTACTAACTATGGCTACACCTTC.

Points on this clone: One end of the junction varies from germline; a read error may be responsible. The CDR3 DNA reads as TGTGCCACCAGCACGCGAGGAAACACTGAAGCTTTCTTT. This gives the protein CATSTRGNTEAFF. V gene TRBV7-9 combines with J gene TRBJ1-1; D gene ambiguous. Germline CDR1 is SEHNR and CDR2 is FQNEAQ (reference sequence). The CDR3 extends over 13 amino acids.

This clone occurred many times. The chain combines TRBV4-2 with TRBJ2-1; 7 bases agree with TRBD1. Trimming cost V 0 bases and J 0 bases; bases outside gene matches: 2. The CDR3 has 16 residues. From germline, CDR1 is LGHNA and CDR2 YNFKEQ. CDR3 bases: TGTGCCAGCAGCCAAGAGACAGGGAGCTCCTACAATGAGCAGTTCTTC. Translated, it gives CASSQETGSSYNEQFF.

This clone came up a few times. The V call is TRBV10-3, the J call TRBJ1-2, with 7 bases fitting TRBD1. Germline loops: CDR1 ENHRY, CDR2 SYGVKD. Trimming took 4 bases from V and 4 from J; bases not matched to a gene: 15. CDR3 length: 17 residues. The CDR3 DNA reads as TGTGCCATCAGTGGAAATAAGACAGGGCCCTACTCCTATGGCTACACCTTC. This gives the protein CAISGNKTGPYSYGYTF.

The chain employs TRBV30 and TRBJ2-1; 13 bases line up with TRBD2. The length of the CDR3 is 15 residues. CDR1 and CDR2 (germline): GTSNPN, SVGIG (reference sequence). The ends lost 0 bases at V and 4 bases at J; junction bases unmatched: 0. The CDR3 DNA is TGTGCCTGGAGTGTACTAGCGGGAGGGTACAATGAGCAGTTCTTC. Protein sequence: CAWSVLAGGYNEQFF.

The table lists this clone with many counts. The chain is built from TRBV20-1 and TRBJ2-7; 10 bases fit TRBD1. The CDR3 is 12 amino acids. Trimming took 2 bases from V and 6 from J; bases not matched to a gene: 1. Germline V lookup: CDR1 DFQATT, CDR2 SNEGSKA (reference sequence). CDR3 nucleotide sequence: TGCAGTGCTAGAAGGACAGGGGGCGAGCAGTACTTC. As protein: CSARRTGGEQYF.

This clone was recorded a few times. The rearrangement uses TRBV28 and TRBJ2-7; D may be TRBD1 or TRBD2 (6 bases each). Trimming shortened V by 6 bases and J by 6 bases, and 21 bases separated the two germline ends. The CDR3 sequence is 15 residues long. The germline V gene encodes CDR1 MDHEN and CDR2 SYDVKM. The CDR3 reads CASSPTLGGFSEQYF. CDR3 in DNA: TGTGCCAGCAGCCCGACCCTGGGGGGCTTTTCCGAGCAGTACTTC.

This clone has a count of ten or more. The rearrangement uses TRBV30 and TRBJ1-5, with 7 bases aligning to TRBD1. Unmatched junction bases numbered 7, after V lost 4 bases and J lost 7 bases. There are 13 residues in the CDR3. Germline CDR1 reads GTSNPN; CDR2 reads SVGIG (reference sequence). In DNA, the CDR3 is TGTGCCTGGACTTCAGGGGGAGAGCAGCCCCAGCATTTT. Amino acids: CAWTSGGEQPQHF.

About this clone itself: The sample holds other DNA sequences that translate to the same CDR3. The CDR3 spells CASSLGTAGEQYF. CDR3 coding DNA: TGTGCCAGCAGTTTAGGGACCGCGGGCGAGCAGTACTTC. The V call is TRBV28, the J call TRBJ2-7, with D perhaps TRBD1 or TRBD2 (5 bases each). The CDR3 loop spans 13 amino acids. Per the germline V gene, CDR1 is MDHEN and CDR2 is SYDVKM. V lost 2 bases and J lost 6, with 11 bases in between. The full variable domain, completed using reference TRBV28 and TRBJ2-7, is DVKVTQSSRYLVKRTGEKVFLECVQDMDHENMFWYRQDPGLGLRLIYFSYDVKMKEKGDIPEGYSVSREKKERFSLILESASTNQTSMYLCASSLGTAGEQYFGPGTRLTVT.

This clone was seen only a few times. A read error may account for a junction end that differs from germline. CDR3 sequence: CVSSSSGSSYNEQFF. The CDR3 region has the DNA TGTGTCAGCAGCTCTAGCGGTAGCTCCTACAATGAGCAGTTCTTC. The V gene is TRBV6-1, the J gene TRBJ2-1; 7 nucleotides agree with TRBD2. CDR1 and CDR2 from the germline V gene are MNHNS and SASEGT. CDR3 length: 15 residues.

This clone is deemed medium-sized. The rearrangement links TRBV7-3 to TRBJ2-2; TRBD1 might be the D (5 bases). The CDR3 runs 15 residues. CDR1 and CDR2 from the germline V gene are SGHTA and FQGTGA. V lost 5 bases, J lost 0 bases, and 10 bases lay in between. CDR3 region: CASSRRGTNTGELFF. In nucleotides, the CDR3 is TGTGCCAGCAGCCGAAGGGGTACGAACACCGGGGAGCTGTTTTTT.

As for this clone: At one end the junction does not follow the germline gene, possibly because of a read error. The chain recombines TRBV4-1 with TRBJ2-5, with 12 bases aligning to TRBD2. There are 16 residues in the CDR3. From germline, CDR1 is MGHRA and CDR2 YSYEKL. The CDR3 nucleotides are TGCGCCGGCAGCCAGCCGACTAGCGGGAGATGGGAGACCCATTACTTC. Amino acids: CAGSQPTSGRWETHYF.

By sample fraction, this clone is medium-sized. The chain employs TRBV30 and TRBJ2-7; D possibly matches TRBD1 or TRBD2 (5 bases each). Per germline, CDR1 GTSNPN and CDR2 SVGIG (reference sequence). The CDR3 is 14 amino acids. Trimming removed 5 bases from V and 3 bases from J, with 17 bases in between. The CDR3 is CAWGLGAGYYEQYF. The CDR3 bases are TGTGCCTGGGGACTCGGGGCAGGATACTACGAGCAGTACTTC.

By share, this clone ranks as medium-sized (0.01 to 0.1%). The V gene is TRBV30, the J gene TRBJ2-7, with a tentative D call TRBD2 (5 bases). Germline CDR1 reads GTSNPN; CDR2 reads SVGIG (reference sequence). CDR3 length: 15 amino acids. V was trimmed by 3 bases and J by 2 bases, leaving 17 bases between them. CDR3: CAWRVKSGNTYEQYF. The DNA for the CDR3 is TGTGCCTGGAGAGTAAAATCGGGGAATACCTACGAGCAGTACTTC.

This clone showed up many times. CDR3 coding DNA: TGTGCCAGCTCACCACGAAGCGGGAGGGCCGCAAACGAGCAGTACGTC. It is translated as CASSPRSGRAANEQYV. The V and J genes are TRBV18 and TRBJ2-7; 10 bases map to TRBD2. The CDR3 sequence is 16 residues long. J was trimmed by 5 bases and V by 1 base; bases with no gene match: 8. Germline CDR1 KGHSH, CDR2 LQKENI.

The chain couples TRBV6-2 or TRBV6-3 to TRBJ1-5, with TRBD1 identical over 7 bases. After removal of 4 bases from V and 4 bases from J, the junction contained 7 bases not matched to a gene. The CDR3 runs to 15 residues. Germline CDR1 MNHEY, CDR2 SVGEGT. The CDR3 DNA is TGTGCCAGCAGTTCTCGGACAGGAGGGAATCAGCCCCAGCATTTT. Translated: CASSSRTGGNQPQHF.

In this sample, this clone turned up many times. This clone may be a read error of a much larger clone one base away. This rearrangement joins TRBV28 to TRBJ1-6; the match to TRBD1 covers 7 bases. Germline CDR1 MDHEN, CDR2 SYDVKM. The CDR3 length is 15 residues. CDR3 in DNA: TGTGCCTGCAGCAGCCCCGGGACAGTTAGTTCACCCCTCCACTTT. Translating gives CACSSPGTVSSPLHF.

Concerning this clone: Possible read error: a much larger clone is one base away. The CDR3 reads CASIPPTGHTGELFF. The CDR3 DNA reads TGTGCCAGCATCCCCCCGACGGGCCACACCGGGGAGCTGTTTTTT. The chain is built from TRBV5-4 and TRBJ2-2, with D uncertain. The CDR3 covers 15 residues. CDR1 SGHNT and CDR2 YYREEE come from the germline V gene (reference sequence). V shed 6 bases and J shed 3 bases, with 15 bases lying between them. Together with reference TRBV5-4 and TRBJ2-2, the CDR3 gives the full variable domain: ETGVTQSPTHLIKTRGQQVTLRCSSQSGHNTVSWYQQALGQGPQFIFQYYREEENGRGNFPPRFSGLQFPNYSSELNVNALELDDSALYLCASIPPTGHTGELFFGEGSRLTVL.